Listed here are 7 T cell receptor beta chains from one sample, sequenced in a study of beta chain features in type 1 diabetes. Sequenced material consisted of expressed TCRB transcripts (all of the isolated RNA was reverse transcribed). Libraries were prepared by immunoSEQ multiplex PCR; TCRdb keeps only in-frame clonotypes and omits some of them. Among roughly 610,000 clones listed, roughly a sixth were seen once. Sequencing was carried out using naive CD4+ T cells from blood. The receptors here all came from a man in his late teens or twenties in good health.

In this sample, this clone turned up a few times. The chain couples TRBV28 to TRBJ2-4; TRBD1 matches 8 bases. Germline CDR1 and CDR2: MDHEN and SYDVKM. V lost 8 bases to trimming and J lost 3 bases; unmatched junction nucleotides: 12. The CDR3 extends over 16 amino acids. The CDR3 DNA sequence: TGTGCCAGCGCTTTGGACAGGGCCCTCGGCAAAAACATTCAGTACTTC. Its protein product is CASALDRALGKNIQYF.

This clone was detected only a few times. Written as DNA, the CDR3 is TGTGCCAGCGAGCGGGGAGCTACGGGGACCCAGTACTTC. Translating it yields CASERGATGTQYF. The chain joins TRBV6-1 to TRBJ2-5, with 7 bases aligning to TRBD2. The CDR3 is 13 residues long. V dropped 8 bases and J dropped 7; count of bases not matched to a gene: 10. Germline V gives CDR1 MNHNS, CDR2 SASEGT.

This clone has only a few counts. The chain recombines TRBV4-3 with TRBJ2-1, with 12 nucleotides matching TRBD2. CDR3 size: 15 residues. CDR1 and CDR2 (germline): LGHNA, YSLEER. The V and J ends lost 4 bases and 10 bases, in that order; junction bases with no gene match: 8. The CDR3 DNA reads TGCGCCAGCAGCCGACGCGGACTAGCGGGGAAAGAGCAGTTCTTC. Translating it yields CASSRRGLAGKEQFF.

This chain joins TRBV6-1 and TRBJ1-4; 10 bases fit TRBD1. The germline gives CDR1 MNHNS, CDR2 SASEGT. Trimming took 5 bases from V and 5 from J; bases not matched to a gene: 2. This CDR3 contains 14 residues. The CDR3 nucleotides read TGTGCCAGCAGTAAGGACAGGGGGAATGAAAAACTGTTTTTT. Amino acids: CASSKDRGNEKLFF.

The gene calls are TRBV29-1 and TRBJ1-1; TRBD1 aligns across 12 bases. With 5 bases clipped from V and 5 bases from J, the junction kept 12 bases outside the gene matches. Germline V gene data show CDR1 as SQVTM and CDR2 as ANQGSEA. The CDR3 loop spans 16 amino acids. The CDR3 region is CSVRLRDRGLRTEAFF. In DNA, the CDR3 is TGCAGCGTTCGCCTCCGGGACAGGGGGCTTCGTACTGAAGCTTTCTTT.

This clone was picked up a small number of times. The chain links TRBV6-5 to TRBJ1-1; D is unclear. V gave up 2 bases and J gave up 3 bases, with 4 bases separating them. This CDR3 is built from 12 residues. Looked up from germline, CDR1 is MNHEY and CDR2 is SVGAGI. The CDR3 loop reads CASSYGHTEAFF. In DNA form, the CDR3 reads TGTGCCAGCAGTTACGGTCACACTGAAGCTTTCTTT.

CDR3 protein: CAISESRGAGYTF. The CDR3, as DNA: TGTGCCATCAGTGAGTCTCGGGGTGCGGGCTACACCTTC. This chain joins TRBV10-3 and TRBJ1-2, with unresolved D. Trimming cost V 0 bases and J 8 bases, with 10 bases left between them. Germline V lookup: CDR1 ENHRY, CDR2 SYGVKD. The CDR3 runs 13 residues.